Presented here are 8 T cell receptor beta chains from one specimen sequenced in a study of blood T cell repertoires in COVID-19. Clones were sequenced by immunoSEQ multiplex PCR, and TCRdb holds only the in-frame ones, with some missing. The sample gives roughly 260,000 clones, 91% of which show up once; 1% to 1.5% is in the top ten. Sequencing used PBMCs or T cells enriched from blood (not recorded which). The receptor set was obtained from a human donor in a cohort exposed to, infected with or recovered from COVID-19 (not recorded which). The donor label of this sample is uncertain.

CDR3 region: CASSLVRQGVANTGELFF. CDR3 bases: TGCGCCAGCAGCTTGGTGAGACAGGGGGTCGCGAACACCGGGGAGCTGTTTTTT. J is TRBJ2-2 and V is TRBV5-1, with 9 nucleotides matching TRBD1. Germline loops: CDR1 SGHRS, CDR2 YFSETQ. This CDR3 spans 18 amino acids. V was clipped by 0 bases and J by 0 bases; unmatched bases: 6.

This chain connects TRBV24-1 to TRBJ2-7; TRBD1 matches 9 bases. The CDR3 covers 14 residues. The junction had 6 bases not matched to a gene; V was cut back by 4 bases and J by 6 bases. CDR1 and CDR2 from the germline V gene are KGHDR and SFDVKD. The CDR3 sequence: CATSEPRTGAEQYF. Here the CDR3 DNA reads TGTGCCACCAGTGAGCCCCGGACAGGGGCCGAGCAGTACTTC.

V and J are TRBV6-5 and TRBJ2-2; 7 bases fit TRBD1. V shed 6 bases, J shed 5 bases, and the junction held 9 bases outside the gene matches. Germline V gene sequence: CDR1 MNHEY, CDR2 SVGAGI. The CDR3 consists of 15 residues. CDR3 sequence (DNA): TGTGCCAGCAGAGCCGGGACAGCATTTACCGGGGAGCTGTTTTTT. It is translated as CASRAGTAFTGELFF.

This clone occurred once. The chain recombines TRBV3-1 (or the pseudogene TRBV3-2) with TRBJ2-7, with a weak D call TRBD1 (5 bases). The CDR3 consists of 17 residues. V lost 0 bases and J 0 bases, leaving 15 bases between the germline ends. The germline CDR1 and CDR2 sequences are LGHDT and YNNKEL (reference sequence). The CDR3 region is CASSQESWGSPSYEQYF. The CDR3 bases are TGTGCCAGCAGCCAAGAATCTTGGGGCAGTCCCTCCTACGAGCAGTACTTC.

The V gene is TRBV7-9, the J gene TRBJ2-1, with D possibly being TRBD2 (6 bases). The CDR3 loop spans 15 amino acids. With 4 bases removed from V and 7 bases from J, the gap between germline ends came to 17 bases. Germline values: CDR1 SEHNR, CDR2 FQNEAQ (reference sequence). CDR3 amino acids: CASSYGVAGRNEQFF. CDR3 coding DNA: TGTGCCAGCAGCTACGGTGTCGCAGGGAGGAATGAGCAGTTCTTC.

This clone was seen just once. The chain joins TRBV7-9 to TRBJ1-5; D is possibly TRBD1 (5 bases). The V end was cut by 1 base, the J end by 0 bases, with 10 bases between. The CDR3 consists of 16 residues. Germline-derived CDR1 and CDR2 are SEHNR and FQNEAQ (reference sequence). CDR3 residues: CASSLDPGSSNQPQHF. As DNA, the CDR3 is TGTGCCAGCAGCTTAGATCCAGGGTCTAGCAATCAGCCCCAGCATTTT.

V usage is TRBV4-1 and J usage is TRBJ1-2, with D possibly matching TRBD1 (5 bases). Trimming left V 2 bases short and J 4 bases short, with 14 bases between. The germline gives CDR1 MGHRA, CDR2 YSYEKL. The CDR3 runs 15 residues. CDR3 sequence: CASSQSGLLSYGYTF. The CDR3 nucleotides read TGCGCCAGCAGCCAATCGGGACTCCTCTCCTATGGCTACACCTTC.

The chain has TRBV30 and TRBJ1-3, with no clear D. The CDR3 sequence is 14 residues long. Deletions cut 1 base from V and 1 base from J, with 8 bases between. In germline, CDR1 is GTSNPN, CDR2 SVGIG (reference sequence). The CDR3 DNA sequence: TGTGCCTGGAGTGGCAGGAGGTCTGGAAACACCATATATTTT. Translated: CAWSGRRSGNTIYF.